This entry is about one T cell receptor beta chain. This sample was included in a study of blood T cell repertoires in COVID-19. Across the whole study: T cells, B-cell-depleted T cells, or PBMCs supplied cDNA or gDNA.

As originally analysed: Reference gene primer amplification in the assay estimated nucleated cell counts. Sequencing was performed with immunoSEQ multiplex PCR; in TCRdb, only in-frame clones are kept and a portion is missing. V and J calls and clone size are copied from that table; D and trimming were computed from the DNA. In the table there are 320,000 or so clones, less than 85% of which are singletons. The CDR3 length is 16 residues. Germline assignment: CDR1 SGHVS and CDR2 FQNEAQ. V was clipped by 5 bases and J by 7 bases, with 23 bases between them. This study enrolled people aged 18 to 89 from approximately 24 US geographic areas. Someone with COVID-19 had been met by exposed participants within 2 weeks before study entry.

Material: PBMCs or T cells enriched from blood (not recorded which). The J gene is TRBJ1-2, the V gene TRBV7-8, with D possibly matching TRBD1 (5 bases). The clonotype was recovered from a young woman who had been exposed to COVID-19. The CDR3 DNA sequence: TGTGCCAGCAGCCAATCCCTTCTTGTAGCAGGGTTTGGCTACACCTTC. Amino acids: CASSQSLLVAGFGYTF.